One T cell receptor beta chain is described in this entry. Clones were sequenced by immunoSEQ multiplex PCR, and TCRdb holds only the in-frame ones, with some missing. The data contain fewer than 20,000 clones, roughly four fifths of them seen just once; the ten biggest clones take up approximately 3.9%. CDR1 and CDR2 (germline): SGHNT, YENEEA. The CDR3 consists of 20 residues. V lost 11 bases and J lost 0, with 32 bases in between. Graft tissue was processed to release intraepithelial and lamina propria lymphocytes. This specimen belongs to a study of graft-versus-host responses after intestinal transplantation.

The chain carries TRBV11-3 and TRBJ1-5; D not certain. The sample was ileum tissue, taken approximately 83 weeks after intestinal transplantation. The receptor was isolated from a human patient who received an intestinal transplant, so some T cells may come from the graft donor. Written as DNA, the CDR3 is TGTGCCGTATGGCCCAATGGATGTAATATTGTCAGAGCTAGCAATCAGCCCCAGCATTTT. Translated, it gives CAVWPNGCNIVRASNQPQHF.